This TCR beta chain was identified in a study of shared clonotypes between healthy human individuals. Whole-study findings and limits: The naive CD4 repertoires of several donors were compared, and around 5.1% of clonotypes were shared.

The CDR3 has 16 amino acids. V was clipped by 5 bases and J by 2 bases, with 17 bases between them. Germline lookup yields CDR1 MNHEY and CDR2 SMNVEV (reference sequence). Some clones are missing from TCRdb's copy, which holds only in-frame ones; the method was immunoSEQ multiplex PCR. Here the sample spans around 2.1 million clones, about 92% being singletons. This clone was seen once. The antigen is unknown. Terminally differentiated effector memory CD45RA+ cells were excluded from the naive CD8 cells, which were CD45RO-negative and positively selected for CCR7. The source material was naive CD8+ T cells from PBMCs. The chain employs TRBV27 and TRBJ2-3, with D unresolved. The origin of this receptor is a man in his late teens or twenties in good health. Some clones in this sample may be carry-over from other donors' samples. The DNA of the CDR3 is TGTGCCAGCAGTGTCCTCACTCCCTCCCACACAGATACGCAGTATTTT. This encodes CASSVLTPSHTDTQYF.